These 15 T cell receptor beta chains share one sample of origin, sequenced in a study of OX40 agonist ivuxolimab in advanced cancers. Profiling relied on immunoSEQ multiplex PCR, and the TCRdb table lists in-frame clones only, not all of them. The table has 30,000 to 40,000 clones, 70% to 85% seen once. Specimen: CD4+ or CD8+ T cells sorted from blood, collected in a trial of the OX40 agonist ivuxolimab. The receptors derive from an adult with an advanced solid tumor such as melanoma, head and neck, liver or kidney cancer.

This clone came up a few times. The V gene is TRBV7-2, the J gene TRBJ2-3; the D call may be TRBD1 or TRBD2 (5 bases each). CDR1 and CDR2 from the germline V gene are SGHTA and FQGNSA. The CDR3 totals 15 residues. V dropped 5 bases and J dropped 7 bases, with 19 bases sitting between them. In DNA, the CDR3 is TGTGCCAGCAGCCCCGGGACGGACCTTCCCCATACGCAGTATTTT. This gives the protein CASSPGTDLPHTQYF. The whole variable domain, remainder taken from reference TRBV7-2 and TRBJ2-3, is GAGVSQSPSNKVTEKGKDVELRCDPISGHTALYWYRQSLGQGLEFLIYFQGNSAPDKSGLPSDRFSAERTGGSVSTLTIQRTQQEDSAVYLCASSPGTDLPHTQYFGPGTRLTVL.

The chain recombines TRBV9 with TRBJ2-2; tentatively, D is TRBD1 (5 bases). Trimming removed 4 bases at V and 4 bases at J, with 11 bases between. CDR3 size: 14 residues. Germline values: CDR1 SGDLS, CDR2 YYNGEE. CDR3 sequence (DNA): TGTGCCAGCAGCCCAAGGACAAGCACCGGGGAGCTGTTTTTT. Translated: CASSPRTSTGELFF.

The J gene is TRBJ2-7, the V gene TRBV6-5; D is tentatively TRBD1 or TRBD2 (5 bases each). The germline gives CDR1 MNHEY, CDR2 SVGAGI. There are 12 residues in the CDR3. The germline V and J ends were trimmed by 7 bases and 5 bases, with 12 bases remaining between them. The CDR3 is CASNGGIDEQYF. The DNA for the CDR3 is TGTGCCAGCAATGGGGGAATCGACGAGCAGTACTTC.

A few counts support this clone. The CDR3: CASSVEASGSTDTQYF. For the CDR3, the DNA is TGTGCCAGCAGCGTAGAGGCCAGCGGGAGTACAGATACGCAGTATTTT. This chain uses TRBV9 with TRBJ2-3; 8 nucleotides align to TRBD2. Germline V gives CDR1 SGDLS, CDR2 YYNGEE. The CDR3 has 16 amino acids. The ends lost 0 bases at V and 3 bases at J; junction bases unmatched: 6.

The rearrangement joins TRBV28 to TRBJ1-5, with 7 nucleotides matching TRBD1. J was trimmed by 4 bases and V by 6 bases; bases with no gene match: 12. The CDR3 length is 16 residues. Germline CDR1 is MDHEN and CDR2 is SYDVKM. CDR3 in DNA: TGTGCCAGCAGACAGAACGAGGGGGCTCGGAATCAGCCCCAGCATTTT. It specifies CASRQNEGARNQPQHF.

This clone was seen ten or more times. Different DNA sequences within this sample yield the same CDR3. The chain has TRBV6-1 and TRBJ1-2; D perhaps matches TRBD1 (5 bases). Germline loops: CDR1 MNHNS, CDR2 SASEGT. The CDR3 totals 15 residues. Trimming stripped 1 base from V and 2 bases from J, with 11 bases between. DNA of the CDR3: TGTGCCAGCAGTGAAGGGAGGGGTCCCAACTATGGCTACACCTTC. This translates into CASSEGRGPNYGYTF.

The chain has TRBV28 and TRBJ1-6; a weak D match, TRBD1 (5 bases). The CDR3 runs to 13 residues. The V gene's germline CDR1 is MDHEN and CDR2 SYDVKM. V was pared by 5 bases and J by 7 bases, with 9 bases between. The CDR3 sequence is CASSLDRNSPLHF. The CDR3 DNA sequence: TGTGCCAGCAGTCTAGACAGAAATTCACCCCTCCACTTT.

The chain uses TRBV21-1 and TRBJ2-7; the table's D call TRBD2 went unverified against the DNA. TRBV21-1 is termed a pseudogene. The CDR3 is 16 amino acids. This chain's CDR3 is CASTPDAGLAGHEQYF. CDR3 DNA sequence: TGTGCCAGCACCCCCGACGCAGGACTAGCGGGTCACGAGCAGTACTTC.

The V gene is TRBV29-1, the J gene TRBJ1-2, with 8 bases that match TRBD1. The CDR3 covers 15 residues. The trim removed 0 bases at V and 4 bases at J, leaving 7 bases unmatched. Germline V gives CDR1 SQVTM, CDR2 ANQGSEA. The CDR3 bases are TGCAGCGTTGAAGAGATGGCAGGGGGCGTCTATGGCTACACCTTC. Translation: CSVEEMAGGVYGYTF.

The rearrangement links TRBV27 to TRBJ2-7; D gene uncertain. This CDR3 contains 15 residues. Germline CDR1 and CDR2: MNHEY and SMNVEV (reference sequence). V was cut by 0 bases and J by 7 bases, with 16 bases left in between. The CDR3 DNA reads as TGTGCCAGCAGTTTATCGCCGGCACTGGGTTTAGAGCAGTACTTC. Amino acids: CASSLSPALGLEQYF.

V is TRBV6-6 and J is TRBJ1-1; possibly TRBD1 for D (6 bases). CDR3 size: 14 residues. The ends were cut back, 7 bases at V and 4 bases at J, with 16 bases in the middle. Germline CDR1 reads MNHNY; CDR2 reads SVGAGI (reference sequence). The CDR3 nucleotides read TGTGCCAGCATGTTCTGGGGGGCTAGCACTGAAGCTTTCTTT. Encoded protein: CASMFWGASTEAFF.

This clone was observed once. The chain joins TRBV28 to TRBJ2-5; 12 positions match TRBD1. This CDR3 is built from 15 residues. Germline-derived CDR1 and CDR2 are MDHEN and SYDVKM. With V trimmed by 6 bases and J by 5 bases, 7 bases remained unmatched. The DNA for the CDR3 is TGTGCCAGCAGCTATCGGGACAGGGGGCGGGAGACCCAGTACTTC. Protein: CASSYRDRGRETQYF.

This chain uses TRBV5-4 with TRBJ2-1, with D uncertain. The CDR3 extends over 12 amino acids. The germline CDR1 and CDR2 sequences are SGHNT and YYREEE (reference sequence). V was pared by 4 bases and J by 6 bases, with 8 bases between. CDR3 in amino acids: CASSPNFNEQFF. The CDR3 region has the DNA TGTGCCAGCAGCCCCAATTTCAATGAGCAGTTCTTC.

The genes are TRBV11-3 and TRBJ2-7; TRBD2 matches 9 bases. Per germline, CDR1 SGHNT and CDR2 YENEEA. Trimming cost V 1 base and J 3 bases; bases outside gene matches: 1. This CDR3 has 14 amino acids. In DNA form, the CDR3 reads TGTGCCAGCAGCTTAGGACTAGCGGTCTACGAGCAGTACTTC. It specifies CASSLGLAVYEQYF.

The chain couples TRBV6-6 to TRBJ2-2, with D possibly TRBD1 on 6 matching bases. CDR1 MNHNY and CDR2 SVGAGI come from the germline V gene (reference sequence). V gave up 7 bases and J gave up 5 bases, with 17 bases separating them. This CDR3 has 15 residues. CDR3: CASTLQGGWTGELFF. Here the CDR3 DNA reads TGTGCCAGCACTTTACAGGGCGGGTGGACCGGGGAGCTGTTTTTT.